The T cell receptor beta chain described here comes from a study of human T cells and chemical hapten exposure (dated by TCRdb to the early 2020s). Background on the whole study: For sensitization, 2% DPC in acetone was applied to a 2 cm by 2 cm area of upper inner arm skin. Throughout the roughly 25-week study period, patients were also given weekly therapeutic DPC doses on the scalp. Patch testing was performed on the upper back with Finn chambers containing 0.01% DPC, and the patch tests were scored after 6 days according to International Contact Dermatitis Research Group standards. The mostly female patient cohort included alopecia areata with under or over 50% scalp involvement, alopecia totalis and alopecia universalis. Libraries were pooled for sequencing, and variation in per-sample TCR yields was attributed mainly to small differences in library volumes within the pool. This study followed changes in the peripheral blood TCR repertoire in vivo during primary and secondary sensitization of alopecia patients to the hapten diphenylcyclopropenone (DPC). Blood was sampled from patients pre-sensitization (week 0) and at 2, 6 and about 24 weeks after DPC sensitization. For TCR sequencing, blood came from 25 to 35 alopecia patients at anywhere from one to four time points (pre-sensitization, 2, 6 and 24 weeks).

The time point label here, explained by the study, means: patch test 2, 6 weeks after DPC sensitization. Sample treatment or condition, as interpreted from the label and publication: therapeutic diphenylcyclopropenone sensitization with weekly scalp DPC. Blood at each patch-test visit was drawn before the patch test was applied. Patients were considered eligible if aged 18 to 70, diagnosed with alopecia and deemed suitable for DPC therapy, and patients were excluded if pregnant. Unfractionated whole blood was collected in Tempus Blood RNA tubes, and total RNA was extracted from that blood. Receptor libraries were prepared by RACE. The run used a NextSeq 500. During library preparation, unique molecular identifiers were attached to individual cDNA molecules so that TCRs could be counted quantitatively and reproducibly. For every blood RNA sample, sequencing covered both the TCR alpha and TCR beta chains. The authors' pipeline ran thus. A median of roughly 99,000 TCRs per sample was observed, with a range of 23,224 to 690,600. V, J and CDR3 annotation of the TCR reads was carried out using the Decombinator software suite. To make PS versus PT1 abundance plots, every sample was subsampled to the same number of TCRs (28,000). TCRs were defined as expanded if absent before sensitization and observed at least eight times at the 2-week time point. Using fastp at Q25 and MiXCR, TCRdb reprocessed the public reads and kept productive beta chains. Each entry merges the rows of one CDR3 protein and shows their most common DNA and genes. The V and J calls here are based on TCRdb, not the publication. Recorded for this sample are 360,000 or so distinct CDR3 sequences; under 6.5% of them occurred a single time. Under 7% of the sample belongs to the ten largest clones.

What the authors observed across the whole study: After repeated subsampling, the strength of the expansion versus patch-test correlation and the threshold at which it became significant changed. A positive correlation was found between the number of PT1 expanded TCRs and patch test score, with significance reached at thresholds 8, 16 and 32 but not 4. The number of TCRs above 1 in 1000 frequency did not change with DPC sensitization; there was no evidence of global repertoire structure alterations. Compared with pre-sensitization or healthy control sets, expanded TCRs formed significantly more large CDR3 similarity clusters, which is consistent with antigen-driven responses. Because every patient had alopecia, a presumed autoimmune disease, the patients' immune response might differ from that of healthy individuals.

This clonotype was observed a handful of times. Which antigen it targets is not known. No per-base quality is available; no much larger clone lies one base away. CDR1 and CDR2 (SGDLS, YYNGEE) derive from the germline V gene. The CDR3 measures 18 amino acids from cysteine to phenylalanine. Only the CDR3 part of the read is kept: 54 bases, read in frame from the first base. V trim: 0 bases; J trim: 4 bases; unmatched bases: 12. The source of this sequence is a woman aged 18-29 years with alopecia areata. Some clones in this sample may be carry-over from other donors' samples. Recombination joined TRBV9 with TRBJ2-2; the central 7 bases match TRBD1. The starting material was whole blood, obtained in connection with sensitization to the hapten diphenylcyclopropenone (DPC). Here the CDR3 is given as CASSVEMGDRVPTGELFF. The sequence in DNA is TGTGCCAGCAGCGTAGAAATGGGAGACAGGGTTCCCACCGGGGAGCTGTTTTTT.